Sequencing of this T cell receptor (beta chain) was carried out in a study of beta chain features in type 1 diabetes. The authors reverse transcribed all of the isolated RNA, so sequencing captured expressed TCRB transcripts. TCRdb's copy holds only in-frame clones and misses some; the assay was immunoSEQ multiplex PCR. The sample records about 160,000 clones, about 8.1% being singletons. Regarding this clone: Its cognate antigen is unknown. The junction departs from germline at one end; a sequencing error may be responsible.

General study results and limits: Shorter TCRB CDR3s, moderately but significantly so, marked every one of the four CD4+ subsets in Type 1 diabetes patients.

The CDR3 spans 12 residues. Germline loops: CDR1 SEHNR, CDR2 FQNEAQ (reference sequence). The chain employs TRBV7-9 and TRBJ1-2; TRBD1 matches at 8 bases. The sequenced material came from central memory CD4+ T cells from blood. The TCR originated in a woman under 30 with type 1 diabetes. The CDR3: CASSHETGQGTF. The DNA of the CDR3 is TGTGCCAGCAGCCATGAGACCGGACAGGGAACTTTC.